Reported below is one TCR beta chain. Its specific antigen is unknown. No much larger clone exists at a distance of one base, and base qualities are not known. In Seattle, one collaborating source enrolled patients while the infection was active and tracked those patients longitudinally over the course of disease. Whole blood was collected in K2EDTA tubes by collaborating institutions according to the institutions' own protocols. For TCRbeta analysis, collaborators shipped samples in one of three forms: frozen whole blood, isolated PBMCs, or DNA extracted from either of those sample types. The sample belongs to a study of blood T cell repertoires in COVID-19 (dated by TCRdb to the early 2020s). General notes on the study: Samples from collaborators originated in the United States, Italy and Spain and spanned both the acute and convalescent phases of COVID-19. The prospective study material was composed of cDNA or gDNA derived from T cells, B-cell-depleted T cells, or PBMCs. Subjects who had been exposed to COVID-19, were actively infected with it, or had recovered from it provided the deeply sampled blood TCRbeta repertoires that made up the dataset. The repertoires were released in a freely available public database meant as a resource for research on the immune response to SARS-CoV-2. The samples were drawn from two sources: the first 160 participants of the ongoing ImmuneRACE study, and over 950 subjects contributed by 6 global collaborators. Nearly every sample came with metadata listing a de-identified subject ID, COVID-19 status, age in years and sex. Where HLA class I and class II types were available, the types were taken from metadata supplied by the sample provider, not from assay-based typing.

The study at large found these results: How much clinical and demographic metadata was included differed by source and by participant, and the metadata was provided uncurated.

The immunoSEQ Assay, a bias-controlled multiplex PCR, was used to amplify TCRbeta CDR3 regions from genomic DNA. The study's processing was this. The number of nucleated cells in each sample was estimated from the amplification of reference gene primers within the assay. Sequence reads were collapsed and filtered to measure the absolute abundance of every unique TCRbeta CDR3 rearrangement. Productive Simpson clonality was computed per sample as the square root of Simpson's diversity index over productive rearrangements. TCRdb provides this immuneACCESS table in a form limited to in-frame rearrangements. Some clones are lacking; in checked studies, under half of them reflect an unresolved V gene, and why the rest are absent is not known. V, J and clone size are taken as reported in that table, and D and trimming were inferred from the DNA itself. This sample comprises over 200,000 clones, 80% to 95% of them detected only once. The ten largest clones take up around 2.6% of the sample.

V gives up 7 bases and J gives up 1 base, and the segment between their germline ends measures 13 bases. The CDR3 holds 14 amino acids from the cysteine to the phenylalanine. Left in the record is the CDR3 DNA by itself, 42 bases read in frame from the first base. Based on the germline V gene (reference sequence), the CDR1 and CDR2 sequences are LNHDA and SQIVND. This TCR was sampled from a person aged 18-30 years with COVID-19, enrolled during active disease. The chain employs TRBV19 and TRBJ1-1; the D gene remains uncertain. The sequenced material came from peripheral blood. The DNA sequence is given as TGTGCCAGTACTAACCCTGGAGCGAACACTGAAGCTTTCTTT. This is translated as CASTNPGANTEAFF.